These T cell receptor beta chains were read from a single sample in a study of PD-1 blockade in classical Hodgkin lymphoma. The assay was immunoSEQ multiplex PCR, and TCRdb's table has in-frame clones only and misses some. The data show about 14,000 clones, about 91% seen once. The sequencing input was CD8+ T cells from blood. All receptors come from a human donor with classical Hodgkin lymphoma. Each CDR3 is given with its conserved first and last residue. The order of the fields is V gene, D gene, J gene, clone size, CDR3 DNA, CDR3 protein. D genes are given only for firm matches. Clone size is shown for a subset of rows, as once, few, many or a class of expanded clone.

TRBV27	NA	TRBJ2-7	NA	TGTGCCAGCAGTTTAACAATAAGGCGGGCCCTTACCACCGAGCAGTACTTC	CASSLTIRRALTTEQYF
TRBV4-2	TRBD2	TRBJ2-6	NA	TGTGCCAGCAGCCAAGATGGACTAGCGGGCTCTGGGGCCAACGTCCTGACTTTC	CASSQDGLAGSGANVLTF
TRBV4-1	NA	TRBJ1-5	NA	TGCGCCAGCAGCCAAGATACAGGCATTTATCAGCCCCAGCATTTT	CASSQDTGIYQPQHF
TRBV7-9	NA	TRBJ1-1	NA	TGTGCCAGCAGCCGCCCCTTAAGCCACCCGAACACTGAAGCTTTCTTT	CASSRPLSHPNTEAFF
TRBV25-1	TRBD2	TRBJ2-1	NA	TGTGCCAGCAGTGAATTCAGCGGGAGTAACGATGAGCAGTTCTTC	CASSEFSGSNDEQFF
TRBV30	TRBD1	TRBJ2-1	NA	TGTGCCTGGGGTACGCGGACAGGGCGCACGGCTCGCTACAATGAGCAGTTCTTC	CAWGTRTGRTARYNEQFF
TRBV5-6	NA	TRBJ1-1	NA	TGTGCCAGCAGCTTTATCGCCAGGACGAACACTGAAGCTTTCTTT	CASSFIARTNTEAFF
TRBV6-5	TRBD1	TRBJ2-7	NA	TGTGCCAGCAGCGCCAGGGGGCTCTCCTACGAGCAGTACTTC	CASSARGLSYEQYF
TRBV7-3	NA	TRBJ1-1	NA	TGTGCCAGCAGCTTAACGACCGAGAACACTGAAGCTTTCTTT	CASSLTTENTEAFF
TRBV9	TRBD2	TRBJ2-1	NA	TGTGCCAGTAGCGGGAGGGCCACCAGCAATGAGCAGTTCTTC	CASSGRATSNEQFF
TRBV2	TRBD1	TRBJ1-2	NA	TGTGCCAGCAGTCATCGGACAGGCTATGGCTACACCTTC	CASSHRTGYGYTF
TRBV7-8	NA	TRBJ2-7	NA	TGTGCCAGCAGCCGGTCAGACGAGCAGTACTTC	CASSRSDEQYF
TRBV6-1	NA	TRBJ1-1	NA	TGTGCCCACGAGACGGGGGAAGGGGCCGGTGAAGCTTTCTTT	CAHETGEGAGEAFF
TRBV11-2	NA	TRBJ2-5	once	TGTGCCAGCAGCTTATTGGGGCAGGGACCCGGAGAGACCCAGTACTTC	CASSLLGQGPGETQYF
TRBV10-3	TRBD1	TRBJ1-1	once	TGTGCCATCGGAGGGACAGCCTCTGAAGCTTTCTTT	CAIGGTASEAFF
TRBV13	NA	TRBJ1-2	NA	TGTGCCAGCAGCTTAGAACAGAACTATGGCTACACCTTC	CASSLEQNYGYTF
TRBV4-2	NA	TRBJ2-7	NA	TGTGCCAGCAGCCAAGCGGACTCCACGTCCATCCACGAGCAGTACTTC	CASSQADSTSIHEQYF